This T cell receptor beta chain comes out of a study of blood T cell repertoires in COVID-19. TCRdb's table, derived via immunoSEQ multiplex PCR, lists solely in-frame clones and lacks some. The profile covers approximately 120,000 clones, with 84% appearing a single time and 7.9% taken by the ten largest. CDR1 and CDR2 (germline): MNHEY, SMNVEV (reference sequence). This CDR3 comprises 14 residues. The junction had 5 bases not matched to a gene; V was cut back by 4 bases and J by 10 bases. Sequencing was performed on peripheral blood. V usage is TRBV27 and J usage is TRBJ1-6, with 9 bases identical to TRBD1. The source of this sequence is a woman aged 80 or over with active or convalescent COVID-19. CDR3 in amino acids: CASSSGQGNSPLHF. The CDR3 DNA reads as TGTGCCAGCAGTTCGGGACAGGGAAACTCACCCCTCCACTTT.